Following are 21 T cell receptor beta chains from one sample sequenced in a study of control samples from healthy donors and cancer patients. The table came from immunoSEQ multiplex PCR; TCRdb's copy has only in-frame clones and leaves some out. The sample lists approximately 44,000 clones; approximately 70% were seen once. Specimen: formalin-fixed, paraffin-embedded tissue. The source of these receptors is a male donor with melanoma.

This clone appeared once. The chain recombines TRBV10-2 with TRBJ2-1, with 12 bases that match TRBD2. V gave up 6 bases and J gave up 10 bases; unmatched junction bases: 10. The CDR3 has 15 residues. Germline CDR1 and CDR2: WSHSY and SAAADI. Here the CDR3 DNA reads TGCGCCAGCAGGGATCCGGGACTAGCGGGTCTGGAGCAGTTCTTC. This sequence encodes CASRDPGLAGLEQFF.

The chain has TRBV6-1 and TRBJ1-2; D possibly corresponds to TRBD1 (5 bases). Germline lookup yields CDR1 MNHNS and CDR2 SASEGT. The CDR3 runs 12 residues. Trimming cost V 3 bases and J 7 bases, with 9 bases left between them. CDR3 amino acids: CASSEGGVGYTF. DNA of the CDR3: TGTGCCAGCAGTGAGGGGGGAGTTGGCTACACCTTC.

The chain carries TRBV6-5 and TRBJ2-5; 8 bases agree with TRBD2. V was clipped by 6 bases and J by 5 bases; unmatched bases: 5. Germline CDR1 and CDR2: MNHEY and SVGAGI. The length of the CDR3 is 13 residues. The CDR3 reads CASSRRGGETQYF. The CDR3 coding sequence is TGTGCCAGCAGCCGTCGCGGGGGGGAGACCCAGTACTTC.

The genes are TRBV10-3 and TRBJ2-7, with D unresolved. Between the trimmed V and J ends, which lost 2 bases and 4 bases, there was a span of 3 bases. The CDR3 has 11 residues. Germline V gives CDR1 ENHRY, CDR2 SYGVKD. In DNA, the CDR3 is TGTGCCATCAGTGAGATGTACGAGCAGTACTTC. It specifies CAISEMYEQYF.

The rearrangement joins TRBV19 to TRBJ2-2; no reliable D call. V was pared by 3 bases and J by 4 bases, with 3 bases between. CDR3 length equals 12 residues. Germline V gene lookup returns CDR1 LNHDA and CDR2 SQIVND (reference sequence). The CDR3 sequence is CASSIPTGELFF. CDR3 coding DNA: TGTGCCAGTAGTATTCCCACCGGGGAGCTGTTTTTT. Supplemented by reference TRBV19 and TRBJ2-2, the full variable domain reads DGGITQSPKYLFRKEGQNVTLSCEQNLNHDAMYWYRQDPGQGLRLIYYSQIVNDFQKGDIAEGYSVSREKKESFPLTVTSAQKNPTAFYLCASSIPTGELFFGEGSRLTVL.

DNA of the CDR3: TGCGCCAGCAGCCAAGAACCAGCGGGAGTTGATACGCAGTATTTT. Amino acids: CASSQEPAGVDTQYF. V gene TRBV4-1 combines with J gene TRBJ2-3, with 8 bases aligning to TRBD2. CDR1 is MGHRA, CDR2 YSYEKL, per germline. V lost 0 bases to trimming and J lost 6 bases; unmatched junction nucleotides: 5. The CDR3 covers 15 residues.

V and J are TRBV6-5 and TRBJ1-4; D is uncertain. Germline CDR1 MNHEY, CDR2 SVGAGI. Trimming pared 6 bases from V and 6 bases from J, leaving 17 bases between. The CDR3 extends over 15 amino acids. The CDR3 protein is CASRTFSNSHEKLFF. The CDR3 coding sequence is TGTGCCAGCAGGACGTTTTCGAACAGTCATGAAAAACTGTTTTTT.

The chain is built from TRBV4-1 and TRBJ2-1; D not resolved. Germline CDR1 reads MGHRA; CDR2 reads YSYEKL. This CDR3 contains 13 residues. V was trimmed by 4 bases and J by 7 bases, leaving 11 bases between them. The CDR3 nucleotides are TGCGCCAGCAGCCTAACCCCCCGGAATGAGCAGTTCTTC. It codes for CASSLTPRNEQFF.

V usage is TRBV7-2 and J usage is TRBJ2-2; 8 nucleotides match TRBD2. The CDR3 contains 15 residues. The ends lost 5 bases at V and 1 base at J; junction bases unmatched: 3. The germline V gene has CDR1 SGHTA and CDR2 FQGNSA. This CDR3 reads CASSPTSGNTGELFF. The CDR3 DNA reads TGTGCCAGCAGCCCAACTAGCGGGAACACCGGGGAGCTGTTTTTT.

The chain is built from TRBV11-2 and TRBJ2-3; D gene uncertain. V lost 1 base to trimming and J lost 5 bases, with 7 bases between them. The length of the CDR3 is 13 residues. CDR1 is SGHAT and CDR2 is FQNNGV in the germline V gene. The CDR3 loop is CASSLGERDTQYF. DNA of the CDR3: TGTGCCAGCAGCTTAGGGGAACGAGATACGCAGTATTTT.

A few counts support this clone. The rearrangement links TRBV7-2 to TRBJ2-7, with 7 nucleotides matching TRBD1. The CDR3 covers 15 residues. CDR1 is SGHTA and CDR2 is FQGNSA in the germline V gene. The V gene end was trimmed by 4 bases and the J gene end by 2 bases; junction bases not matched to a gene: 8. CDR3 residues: CASSSGVDRAYEQYF. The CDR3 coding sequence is TGTGCCAGCAGCTCAGGGGTAGACAGGGCCTACGAGCAGTACTTC. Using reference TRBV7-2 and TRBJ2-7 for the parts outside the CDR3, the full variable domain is GAGVSQSPSNKVTEKGKDVELRCDPISGHTALYWYRQSLGQGLEFLIYFQGNSAPDKSGLPSDRFSAERTGGSVSTLTIQRTQQEDSAVYLCASSSGVDRAYEQYFGPGTRLTVT.

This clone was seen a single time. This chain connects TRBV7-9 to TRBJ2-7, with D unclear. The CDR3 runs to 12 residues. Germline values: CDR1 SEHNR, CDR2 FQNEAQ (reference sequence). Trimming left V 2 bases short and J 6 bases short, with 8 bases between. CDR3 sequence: CASSLRAREQYF. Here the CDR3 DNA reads TGTGCCAGCAGCTTACGTGCCCGCGAGCAGTACTTC.

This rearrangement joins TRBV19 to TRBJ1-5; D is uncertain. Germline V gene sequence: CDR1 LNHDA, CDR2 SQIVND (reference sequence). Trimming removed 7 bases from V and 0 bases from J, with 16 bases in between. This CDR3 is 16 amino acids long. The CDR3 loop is CASNNRTGYSNQPQHF. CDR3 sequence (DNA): TGTGCCAGTAACAACCGGACGGGATATAGCAATCAGCCCCAGCATTTT.

CDR3 protein: CASSLGTGFSTDTQYF. The CDR3 region has the DNA TGCGCCAGCAGCTTGGGGACAGGGTTTAGCACAGATACGCAGTATTTT. This chain uses TRBV5-1 with TRBJ2-3; 8 nucleotides agree with TRBD1. Trimming took 0 bases from V and 0 from J; bases not matched to a gene: 3. The CDR3 is made up of 16 amino acids. CDR1 is SGHRS, CDR2 YFSETQ, per germline.

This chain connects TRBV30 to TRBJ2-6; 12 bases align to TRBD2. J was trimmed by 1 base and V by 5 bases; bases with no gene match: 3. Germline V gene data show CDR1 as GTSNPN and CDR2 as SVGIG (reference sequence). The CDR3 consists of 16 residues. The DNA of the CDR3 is TGTGCCTGGGGACTAGCGGGATTATCTGGGGCCAACGTCCTGACTTTC. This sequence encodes CAWGLAGLSGANVLTF.

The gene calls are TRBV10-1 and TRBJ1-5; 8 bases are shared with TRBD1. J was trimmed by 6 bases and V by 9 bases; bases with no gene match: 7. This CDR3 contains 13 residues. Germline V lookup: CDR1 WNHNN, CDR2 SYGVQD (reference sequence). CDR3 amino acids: CARGQVGCQPQHF. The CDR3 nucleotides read TGCGCCAGGGGACAGGTCGGATGTCAGCCCCAGCATTTT.

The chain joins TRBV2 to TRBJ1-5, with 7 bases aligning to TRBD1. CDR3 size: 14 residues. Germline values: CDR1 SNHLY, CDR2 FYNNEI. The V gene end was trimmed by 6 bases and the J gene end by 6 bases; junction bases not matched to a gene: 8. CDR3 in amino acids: CASSDRVTSQPQHF. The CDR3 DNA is TGTGCCAGCAGCGACAGGGTGACGAGTCAGCCCCAGCATTTT. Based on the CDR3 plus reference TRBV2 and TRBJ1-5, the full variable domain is EPEVTQTPSHQVTQMGQEVILRCVPISNHLYFYWYRQILGQKVEFLVSFYNNEISEKSEIFDDQFSVERPDGSNFTLKIRSTKLEDSAMYFCASSDRVTSQPQHFGDGTRLSIL.

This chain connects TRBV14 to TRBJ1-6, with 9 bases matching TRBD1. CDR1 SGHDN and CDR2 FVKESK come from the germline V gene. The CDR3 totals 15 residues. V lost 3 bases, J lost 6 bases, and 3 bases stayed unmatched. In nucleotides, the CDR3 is TGTGCCAGCAGCCAGAGGACAGGGGTTAATTCACCCCTCCACTTT. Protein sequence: CASSQRTGVNSPLHF.

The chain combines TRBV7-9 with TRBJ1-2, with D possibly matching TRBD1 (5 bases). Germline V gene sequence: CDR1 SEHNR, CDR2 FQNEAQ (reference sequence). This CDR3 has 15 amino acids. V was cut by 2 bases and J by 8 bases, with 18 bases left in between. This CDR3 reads CASSLPGTSARGYTF. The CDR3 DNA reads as TGTGCCAGCAGCTTACCCGGGACCTCCGCGCGAGGCTACACCTTC.

The CDR3 DNA sequence: TGTGCCAGCGTTGGACCTAACTATGGCTACACCTTC. Translating gives CASVGPNYGYTF. The chain joins TRBV2 to TRBJ1-2, with D hard to call. Per germline, CDR1 SNHLY and CDR2 FYNNEI. The CDR3 has 12 residues. V dropped 8 bases and J dropped 0 bases, with 7 bases sitting between them.

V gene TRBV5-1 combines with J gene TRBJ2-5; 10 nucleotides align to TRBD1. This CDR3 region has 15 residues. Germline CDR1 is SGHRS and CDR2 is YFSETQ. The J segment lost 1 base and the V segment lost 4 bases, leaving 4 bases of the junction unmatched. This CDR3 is CASSPDRGTQETQYF. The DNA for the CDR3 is TGCGCCAGCAGCCCGGACAGGGGGACCCAAGAGACCCAGTACTTC.